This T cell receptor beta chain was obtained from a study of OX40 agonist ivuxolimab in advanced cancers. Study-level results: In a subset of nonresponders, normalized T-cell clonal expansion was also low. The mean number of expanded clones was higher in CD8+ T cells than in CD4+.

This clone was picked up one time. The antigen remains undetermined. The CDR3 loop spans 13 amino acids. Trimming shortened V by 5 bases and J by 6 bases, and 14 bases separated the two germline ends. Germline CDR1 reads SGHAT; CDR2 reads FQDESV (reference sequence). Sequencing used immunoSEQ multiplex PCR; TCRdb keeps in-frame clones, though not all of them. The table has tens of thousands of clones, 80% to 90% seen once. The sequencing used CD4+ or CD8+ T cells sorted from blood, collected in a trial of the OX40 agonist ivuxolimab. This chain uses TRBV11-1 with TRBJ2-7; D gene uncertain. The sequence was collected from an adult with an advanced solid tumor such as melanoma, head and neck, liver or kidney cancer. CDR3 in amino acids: CASSVNGPREQYF. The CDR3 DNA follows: TGTGCCAGCAGCGTAAATGGCCCTCGCGAGCAGTACTTC.